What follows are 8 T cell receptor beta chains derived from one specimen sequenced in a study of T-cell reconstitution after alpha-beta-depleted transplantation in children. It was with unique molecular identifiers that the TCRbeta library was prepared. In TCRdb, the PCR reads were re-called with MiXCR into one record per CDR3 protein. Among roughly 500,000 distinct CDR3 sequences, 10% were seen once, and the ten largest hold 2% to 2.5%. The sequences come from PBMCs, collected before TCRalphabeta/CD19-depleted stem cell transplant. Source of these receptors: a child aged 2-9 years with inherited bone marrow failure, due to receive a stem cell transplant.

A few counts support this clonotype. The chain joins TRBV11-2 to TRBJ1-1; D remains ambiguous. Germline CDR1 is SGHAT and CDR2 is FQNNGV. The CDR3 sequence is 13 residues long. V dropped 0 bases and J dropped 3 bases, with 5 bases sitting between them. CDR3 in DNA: TGTGCCAGCAGCTTAGATCAATACACTGAAGCTTTCTTT. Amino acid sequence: CASSLDQYTEAFF.

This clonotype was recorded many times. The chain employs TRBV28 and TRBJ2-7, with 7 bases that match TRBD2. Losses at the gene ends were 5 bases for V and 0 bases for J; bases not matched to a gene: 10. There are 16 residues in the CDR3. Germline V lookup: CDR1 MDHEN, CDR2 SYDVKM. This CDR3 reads CASSVTRGSFSYEQYF. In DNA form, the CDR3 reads TGTGCCAGCAGTGTCACTCGCGGGAGCTTCTCCTACGAGCAGTACTTC.

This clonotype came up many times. The CDR3 DNA reads TGTGCCAGCAGTAACACTCTAGCGGGAGTCGACACAGATACGCAGTATTTT. This codes for CASSNTLAGVDTDTQYF. V gene TRBV12-3 or TRBV12-4 combines with J gene TRBJ2-3, with 10 bases identical to TRBD2. The CDR3 sequence is 17 residues long. With V trimmed by 5 bases and J by 2 bases, 10 bases remained unmatched.

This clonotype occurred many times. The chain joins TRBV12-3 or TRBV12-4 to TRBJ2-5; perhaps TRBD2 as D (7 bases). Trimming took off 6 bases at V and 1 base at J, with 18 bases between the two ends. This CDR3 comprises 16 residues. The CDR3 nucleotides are TGTGCCAGCAGCTCCTGGGGAGGGGGGACCCAAGAGACCCAGTACTTC. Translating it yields CASSSWGGGTQETQYF.

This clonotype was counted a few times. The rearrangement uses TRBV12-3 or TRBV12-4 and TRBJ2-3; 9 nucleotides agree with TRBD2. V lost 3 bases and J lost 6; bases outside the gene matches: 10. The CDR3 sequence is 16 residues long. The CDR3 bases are TGTGCCAGCAGTTTGGGCCTAGCGGGACCGCGTGATACGCAGTATTTT. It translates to CASSLGLAGPRDTQYF.

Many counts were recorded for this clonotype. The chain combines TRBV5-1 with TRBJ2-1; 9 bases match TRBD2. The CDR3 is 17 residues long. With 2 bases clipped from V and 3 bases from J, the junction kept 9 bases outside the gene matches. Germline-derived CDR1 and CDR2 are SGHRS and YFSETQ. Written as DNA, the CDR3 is TGCGCCAGCAGCTTTGCTAGCGGGGACCGCCTCTACAATGAGCAGTTCTTC. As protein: CASSFASGDRLYNEQFF.

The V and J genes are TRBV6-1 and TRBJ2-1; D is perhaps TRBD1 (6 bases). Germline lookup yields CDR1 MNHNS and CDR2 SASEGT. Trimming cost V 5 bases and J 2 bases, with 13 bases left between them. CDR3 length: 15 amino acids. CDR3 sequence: CASSPGTPAYNEQFF. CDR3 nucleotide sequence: TGTGCCAGCAGTCCGGGGACACCAGCCTACAATGAGCAGTTCTTC.

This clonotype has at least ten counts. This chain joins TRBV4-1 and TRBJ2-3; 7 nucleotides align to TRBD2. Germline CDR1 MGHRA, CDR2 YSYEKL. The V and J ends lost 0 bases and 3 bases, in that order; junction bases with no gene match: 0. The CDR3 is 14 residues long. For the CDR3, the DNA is TGCGCCAGCAGCCAAGACGGGGGGACAGATACGCAGTATTTT. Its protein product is CASSQDGGTDTQYF.